The 21 T cell receptor beta chains below all came from one sample that was sequenced in a study of T cell responses to AZD1222 COVID-19 vaccine. Profiling relied on immunoSEQ multiplex PCR, and the TCRdb table lists in-frame clones only, not all of them. The sample shows 100,000 or so clones, nearly 90% of them seen only once. The sequencing used peripheral blood, collected on day 0 of AZD1222 vaccination. These receptors originate from an adult in good health.

This chain joins TRBV6-5 and TRBJ1-1; 9 nucleotides match TRBD1. This CDR3 has 15 residues. The V segment lost 6 bases and the J segment 3 bases; nucleotides outside the gene matches: 8. Germline CDR1 and CDR2: MNHEY and SVGAGI. The CDR3 DNA reads as TGTGCCAGCAGGGGACAGGGACGGAGTTACACTGAAGCTTTCTTT. Translated: CASRGQGRSYTEAFF.

Only one count was recorded for this clone. V gene TRBV5-6 combines with J gene TRBJ1-2; 8 nucleotides align to TRBD1. This CDR3 spans 15 amino acids. CDR1 is SGHDT and CDR2 is YYEEEE in the germline V gene. With V trimmed by 4 bases and J by 4 bases, 9 bases remained unmatched. The CDR3 loop reads CASSRTGGEGYGYTF. CDR3 nucleotide sequence: TGTGCCAGCAGCCGCACAGGGGGGGAGGGCTATGGCTACACCTTC. Full variable domain (missing parts from reference TRBV5-6 and TRBJ1-2): DAGVTQSPTHLIKTRGQQVTLRCSPKSGHDTVSWYQQALGQGPQFIFQYYEEEERQRGNFPDRFSGHQFPNYSSELNVNALLLGDSALYLCASSRTGGEGYGYTFGSGTRLTVV.

The V gene is TRBV27, the J gene TRBJ1-1, with D uncertain. Trimming removed 8 bases from V and 1 base from J, with 14 bases in between. Germline CDR1 is MNHEY and CDR2 is SMNVEV (reference sequence). This CDR3 has 14 residues. The CDR3 spells CASHQKRSNTEAFF. The CDR3 nucleotides are TGTGCCAGCCACCAGAAAAGATCGAACACTGAAGCTTTCTTT.

The genes are TRBV19 and TRBJ1-1, with 9 bases matching TRBD1. The ends lost 4 bases at V and 3 bases at J; junction bases unmatched: 9. CDR3 length: 16 amino acids. Germline V CDR1 and CDR2: LNHDA, SQIVND (reference sequence). The CDR3 region is CASSTWTGEYDTEAFF. CDR3 sequence (DNA): TGTGCCAGTAGTACCTGGACAGGGGAGTACGACACTGAAGCTTTCTTT.

CDR3 in DNA: TGTGCCAGCAGCGTATCCCCGGGACAATTGGGAAGCCAGTACTTC. It codes for CASSVSPGQLGSQYF. This chain connects TRBV9 to TRBJ2-4; D perhaps matches TRBD1 (6 bases). Germline CDR1 SGDLS, CDR2 YYNGEE. V gave up 1 base and J gave up 13 bases, with 21 bases separating them. The length of the CDR3 is 15 residues.

CDR3 in DNA: TGTGCCAGCAGTTCTAGTCCGACCGGGGTCTGGGGAGCTTTCTTT. It specifies CASSSSPTGVWGAFF. The V gene is TRBV6-6, the J gene TRBJ1-1, with D uncertain. V lost 4 bases and J lost 10, with 22 bases in between. The germline gives CDR1 MNHNY, CDR2 SVGAGI (reference sequence). This CDR3 has 15 amino acids.

The chain carries TRBV27 and TRBJ1-5; tentative D call: TRBD1 (5 bases). Germline CDR1 reads MNHEY; CDR2 reads SMNVEV (reference sequence). Trimming cost V 5 bases and J 3 bases, with 20 bases left between them. The CDR3 runs to 17 residues. Here the CDR3 DNA reads TGTGCCAGCAGTACTAGGTGGGGGGAAGGGAACAATCAGCCCCAGCATTTT. Translating it yields CASSTRWGEGNNQPQHF.

The chain couples TRBV12-5 to TRBJ2-5; D gene ambiguous. CDR1 is LGHNT, CDR2 FRNRAP, per germline. The CDR3 consists of 15 residues. The ends were cut back, 2 bases at V and 1 base at J, with 11 bases in the middle. The CDR3 loop reads CASGLLVGTQETQYF. The CDR3 region has the DNA TGTGCTAGTGGTTTGCTCGTAGGCACCCAAGAGACCCAGTACTTC.

CDR3 protein: CASSSAPGQVNSPLHF. In DNA, the CDR3 is TGTGCCAGCAGTTCAGCCCCGGGACAGGTTAATTCACCCCTCCACTTT. The chain employs TRBV6-6 and TRBJ1-6; 8 nucleotides line up with TRBD1. The CDR3 is 16 amino acids. Looked up from germline, CDR1 is MNHNY and CDR2 is SVGAGI (reference sequence). Trimming at V came to 4 bases and at J to 6 bases, leaving 8 bases not matched to a gene.

The V and J genes are TRBV7-3 and TRBJ2-3, with D perhaps being TRBD1 or TRBD2 (6 bases each). This CDR3 spans 14 amino acids. The V gene lost 4 bases and the J gene lost 5 bases, with 13 bases spanning the gap. Germline CDR1 reads SGHTA; CDR2 reads FQGTGA. CDR3 loop: CASSSRKGGDTQYF. CDR3 nucleotides: TGTGCCAGCAGCTCCCGAAAGGGGGGAGATACGCAGTATTTT.

The chain is built from TRBV6-5 and TRBJ1-1; D remains ambiguous. Per germline, CDR1 MNHEY and CDR2 SVGAGI. This CDR3 has 16 residues. Trimming cost V 2 bases and J 0 bases, with 13 bases left between them. DNA for the CDR3: TGTGCCAGCAGTTACGCCGGAGGAAAACTGAACACTGAAGCTTTCTTT. It is translated as CASSYAGGKLNTEAFF.

The chain is built from TRBV6-5 and TRBJ2-1; TRBD1 or TRBD2 may be the D gene (6 bases each). From germline, CDR1 is MNHEY and CDR2 SVGAGI. This CDR3 comprises 12 residues. V dropped 6 bases and J dropped 7 bases, with 10 bases sitting between them. Here the CDR3 DNA reads TGTGCCAGCAGCCGGAGGGGGAATGAGCAGTTCTTC. Protein: CASSRRGNEQFF.

This sequence joins TRBV27 and TRBJ1-2; D gene uncertain. Trimming took off 4 bases at V and 5 bases at J, with 17 bases between the two ends. Germline V CDR1 and CDR2: MNHEY, SMNVEV (reference sequence). This CDR3 has 15 residues. CDR3 protein: CASSSRAPPWYGYTF. The DNA for the CDR3 is TGTGCCAGCAGTTCCCGGGCCCCCCCGTGGTATGGCTACACCTTC.

This rearrangement joins TRBV7-2 to TRBJ2-2; no clear D gene. Germline V CDR1 and CDR2: SGHTA, FQGNSA. V was cut by 5 bases and J by 4 bases, with 8 bases left in between. CDR3 length: 13 residues. The CDR3 DNA reads as TGTGCCAGCAGCCCCAGGACCACCGGGGAGCTGTTTTTT. Amino acid sequence: CASSPRTTGELFF.

The chain links TRBV28 to TRBJ1-3; possible D gene TRBD1, 6 bases. The CDR3 extends over 16 amino acids. Germline lookup yields CDR1 MDHEN and CDR2 SYDVKM. Trimming removed 8 bases from V and 2 bases from J, with 19 bases in between. CDR3 DNA sequence: TGTGCCAGCCAACGCCCAGACAGGACTGCTGGAAACACCATATATTTT. Amino acids: CASQRPDRTAGNTIYF.

This chain joins TRBV6-2 or TRBV6-3 and TRBJ1-3; 7 bases match TRBD1. From germline, CDR1 is MNHEY and CDR2 SVGEGT. The CDR3 totals 14 residues. The J segment lost 3 bases and the V segment lost 6 bases, leaving 5 bases of the junction unmatched. CDR3 amino acids: CASSRQGSGNTIYF. The CDR3 DNA sequence: TGTGCCAGCAGCAGACAGGGAAGTGGAAACACCATATATTTT.

The chain carries TRBV19 and TRBJ2-3; D is tentatively TRBD1 or TRBD2 (5 bases each). The CDR3 length is 14 residues. Germline V CDR1 and CDR2: LNHDA, SQIVND (reference sequence). V lost 4 bases, J lost 1 base, and 9 bases lay in between. The CDR3 loop reads CASSTPGRTDTQYF. DNA for the CDR3: TGTGCCAGTAGTACTCCGGGACGCACAGATACGCAGTATTTT. Full variable domain (missing parts from reference TRBV19 and TRBJ2-3): DGGITQSPKYLFRKEGQNVTLSCEQNLNHDAMYWYRQDPGQGLRLIYYSQIVNDFQKGDIAEGYSVSREKKESFPLTVTSAQKNPTAFYLCASSTPGRTDTQYFGPGTRLTVL.

The gene calls are TRBV15 and TRBJ2-1, with 7 positions matching TRBD2. Unmatched junction bases numbered 11, after V lost 4 bases and J lost 5 bases. The CDR3 length is 16 residues. Germline values: CDR1 LNHNV, CDR2 YYDKDF (reference sequence). This CDR3 reads CATSKARGDPHNEQFF. For the CDR3, the DNA is TGTGCCACCAGCAAAGCCCGGGGGGATCCCCACAATGAGCAGTTCTTC.

Concerning this clone: The germline gene is not matched at one end of the junction; a read error may be the cause. This sequence joins TRBV5-1 and TRBJ2-1, with no clear D. CDR3 size: 12 residues. The V gene's germline CDR1 is SGHRS and CDR2 YFSETQ. CDR3 sequence (DNA): TGTGCCAGCAGCTTGGGTGGGAATGAGCAGTTCTTC. Translated, it gives CASSLGGNEQFF.

The chain links TRBV29-1 to TRBJ2-3; 7 bases match TRBD2. V trimming: 1 base; J trimming: 3 bases; junction bases outside the gene matches: 7. This CDR3 spans 15 amino acids. Germline loops: CDR1 SQVTM, CDR2 ANQGSEA. CDR3 sequence reads: CSVEVRESSTDTQYF. The CDR3, as DNA: TGCAGCGTTGAAGTGCGGGAGAGCTCAACAGATACGCAGTATTTT.

The chain joins TRBV30 to TRBJ2-3, with 12 nucleotides matching TRBD2. The V segment lost 0 bases and the J segment 9 bases; nucleotides outside the gene matches: 7. Germline V lookup: CDR1 GTSNPN, CDR2 SVGIG (reference sequence). The CDR3 has 15 amino acids. The CDR3 loop reads CAWSVPTSGSATQYF. DNA for the CDR3: TGTGCCTGGAGTGTACCGACTAGCGGGAGCGCGACGCAGTATTTT.